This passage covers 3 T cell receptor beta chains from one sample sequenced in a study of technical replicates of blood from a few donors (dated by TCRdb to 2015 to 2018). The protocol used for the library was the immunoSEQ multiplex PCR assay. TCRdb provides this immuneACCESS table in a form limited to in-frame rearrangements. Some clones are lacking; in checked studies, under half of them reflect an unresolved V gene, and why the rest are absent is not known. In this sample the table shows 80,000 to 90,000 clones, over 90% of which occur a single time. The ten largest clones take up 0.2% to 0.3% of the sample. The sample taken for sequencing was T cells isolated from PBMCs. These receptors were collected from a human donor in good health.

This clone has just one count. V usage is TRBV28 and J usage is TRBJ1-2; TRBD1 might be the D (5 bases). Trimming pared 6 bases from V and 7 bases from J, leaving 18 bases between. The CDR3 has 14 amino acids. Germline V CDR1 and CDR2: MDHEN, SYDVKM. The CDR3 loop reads CASSLTETAGGYTF. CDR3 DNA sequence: TGTGCCAGCAGCTTGACAGAGACGGCAGGTGGCTACACCTTC.

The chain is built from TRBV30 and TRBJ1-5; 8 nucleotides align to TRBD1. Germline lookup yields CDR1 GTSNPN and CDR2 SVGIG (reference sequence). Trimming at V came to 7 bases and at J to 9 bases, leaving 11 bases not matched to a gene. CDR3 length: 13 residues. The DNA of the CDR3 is TGTGCCTCAGACGGACAGGGCTATGGGCCCCAGCATTTT. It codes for CASDGQGYGPQHF.

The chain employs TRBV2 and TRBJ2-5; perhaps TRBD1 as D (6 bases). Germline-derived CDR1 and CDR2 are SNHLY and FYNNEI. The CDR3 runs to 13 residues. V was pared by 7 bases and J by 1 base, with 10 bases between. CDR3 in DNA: TGTGCCAGCATGTGGGGGCTCCAAGAGACCCAGTACTTC. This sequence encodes CASMWGLQETQYF.